The 12 T cell receptor beta chains below all came from one sample that was sequenced in a study of cytomegalovirus exposure and HLA in healthy donors. Assay: immunoSEQ multiplex PCR; the TCRdb copy retains only in-frame clones and omits some. The sample carries 55,000 to 70,000 clones, roughly nine tenths recorded once. Sequences were obtained from PBMCs. The origin of the receptors is a man aged 18 to 35 in good health and CMV-seronegative.

The chain combines TRBV11-3 with TRBJ2-1, with D hard to call. Germline CDR1 and CDR2: SGHNT and YENEEA. V was pared by 0 bases and J by 4 bases, with 7 bases between. This CDR3 has 14 residues. CDR3 in amino acids: CASSLDPVYNEQFF. CDR3 nucleotides: TGTGCCAGCAGCTTAGACCCAGTTTACAATGAGCAGTTCTTC.

The chain links TRBV2 to TRBJ2-1; TRBD2 matches 11 bases. The CDR3 contains 15 residues. Germline trimming cut 6 bases from V and 6 bases from J; bases unmatched to any gene: 7. Germline lookup yields CDR1 SNHLY and CDR2 FYNNEI. The CDR3 bases are TGTGCCAGCAGCGTTGGACTAGCGGGTCTCAATGAGCAGTTCTTC. This codes for CASSVGLAGLNEQFF.

V is TRBV27 and J is TRBJ2-5; 8 nucleotides line up with TRBD2. Germline-derived CDR1 and CDR2 are MNHEY and SMNVEV (reference sequence). The trim removed 4 bases at V and 5 bases at J, leaving 6 bases unmatched. The CDR3 sequence is 14 residues long. CDR3: CASSSGRVVETQYF. The CDR3 DNA reads TGTGCCAGCAGTTCCGGGAGGGTAGTTGAGACCCAGTACTTC.

This clone came up once. This sequence joins TRBV28 and TRBJ2-5; 8 bases agree with TRBD1. Germline assignment: CDR1 MDHEN and CDR2 SYDVKM. J lost 5 bases, V lost 7 bases, and 12 bases had no gene match. The CDR3 totals 15 residues. This CDR3 reads CASTRPGTGGETQYF. The CDR3, as DNA: TGTGCCAGCACCCGACCCGGGACAGGAGGGGAGACCCAGTACTTC.

This clone has only one observation. The chain is built from TRBV28 and TRBJ1-4; D gene ambiguous. Per germline, CDR1 MDHEN and CDR2 SYDVKM. V lost 5 bases, J lost 3 bases, and 10 bases lay in between. The CDR3 totals 14 residues. The CDR3 loop is CASSAGPSNEKLFF. CDR3 nucleotides: TGTGCCAGCAGTGCGGGCCCCTCTAATGAAAAACTGTTTTTT.

V gene TRBV28 combines with J gene TRBJ2-2; possible D gene TRBD2, 6 bases. This CDR3 spans 15 amino acids. The V end lost 8 bases, the J end lost 5 bases, and 18 bases lay between the germline ends. Germline lookup yields CDR1 MDHEN and CDR2 SYDVKM. The CDR3 DNA follows: TGTGCCAGCGCCCACGGGGGAGCTGGGACCGGGGAGCTGTTTTTT. Amino acids: CASAHGGAGTGELFF. The full variable domain, its missing parts supplied by reference TRBV28 and TRBJ2-2, is DVKVTQSSRYLVKRTGEKVFLECVQDMDHENMFWYRQDPGLGLRLIYFSYDVKMKEKGDIPEGYSVSREKKERFSLILESASTNQTSMYLCASAHGGAGTGELFFGEGSRLTVL.

The table lists this clone with a few counts. The chain recombines TRBV4-3 with TRBJ2-2; TRBD2 is a possible D gene (5 bases). V gave up 3 bases and J gave up 0 bases, with 17 bases separating them. The length of the CDR3 is 18 residues. The germline gives CDR1 LGHNA, CDR2 YSLEER. CDR3 amino acids: CASSHYSRTSTNTGELFF. The CDR3 coding sequence is TGCGCCAGCAGCCATTATTCCCGGACTTCAACGAACACCGGGGAGCTGTTTTTT.

The chain recombines TRBV18 with TRBJ2-5; TRBD1 matches at 7 bases. The CDR3 length is 13 residues. Germline CDR1 is KGHSH and CDR2 is LQKENI. With V trimmed by 3 bases and J by 3 bases, 1 base remained unmatched. CDR3 region: CASSPTGEETQYF. As DNA, the CDR3 is TGTGCCAGCTCACCCACAGGGGAAGAGACCCAGTACTTC.

The J gene is TRBJ1-1, the V gene TRBV18; 7 bases agree with TRBD1. Germline V lookup: CDR1 KGHSH, CDR2 LQKENI. Trimming cost V 3 bases and J 1 base; bases outside gene matches: 5. This CDR3 region has 15 residues. As DNA, the CDR3 is TGTGCCAGCTCACCTAGGACAGGACAGAACACTGAAGCTTTCTTT. Translated: CASSPRTGQNTEAFF.

The chain has TRBV7-3 and TRBJ2-1; D gene ambiguous. The CDR3 spans 14 residues. Trimming took 11 bases from V and 0 from J, leaving 14 bases between them. Germline V gene lookup returns CDR1 SGHTA and CDR2 FQGTGA. CDR3: CARDTPRSYNEQFF. The CDR3 nucleotides read TGTGCCCGAGACACACCCCGCTCCTACAATGAGCAGTTCTTC.

V gene TRBV6-4 combines with J gene TRBJ2-1, with 13 bases matching TRBD2. CDR1 is MRHNA and CDR2 is SNTAGT in the germline V gene. The CDR3 has 17 residues. Trimming at V came to 4 bases and at J to 5 bases, leaving 8 bases not matched to a gene. The CDR3 nucleotides read TGTGCCAGCAGTGCCGGACTAGCGGGAGAGTTCAACAATGAGCAGTTCTTC. It encodes CASSAGLAGEFNNEQFF.

V gene TRBV18 combines with J gene TRBJ1-2, with no clear D. V lost 3 bases, J lost 6 bases, and 26 bases lay in between. This CDR3 has 18 amino acids. Looked up from germline, CDR1 is KGHSH and CDR2 is LQKENI. The CDR3 here is CASSPPPGQPNFRDGYTF. In nucleotides, the CDR3 is TGTGCCAGCTCACCCCCCCCGGGTCAACCTAACTTCCGCGATGGCTACACCTTC.